The TCR beta chain described here comes from a study of blood T cell repertoires in COVID-19. Study-level background: Samples of COVID-19 (acute and convalescent) were obtained from the United States, Italy and Spain. Sample material is recorded as cDNA or gDNA derived from T cells, B-cell-depleted T cells, or PBMCs.

The table came from immunoSEQ multiplex PCR; TCRdb's copy has only in-frame clones and leaves some out. There are about 140,000 clones in the sample; around nine tenths occur only once, and about 11% lies in the top ten. The sample comprised peripheral blood. The sequence was obtained from a man aged 50 to 59 with active or convalescent COVID-19.

CDR3 protein: CASSQDSGLAGKQFF. The CDR3 DNA is TGCGCCAGCAGCCAAGACTCGGGACTAGCGGGAAAGCAGTTCTTC. J is TRBJ2-1 and V is TRBV4-3, with 13 bases identical to TRBD2. The length of the CDR3 is 15 residues. Germline assignment: CDR1 LGHNA and CDR2 YSLEER. V lost 0 bases, J lost 11 bases, and 4 bases stayed unmatched.